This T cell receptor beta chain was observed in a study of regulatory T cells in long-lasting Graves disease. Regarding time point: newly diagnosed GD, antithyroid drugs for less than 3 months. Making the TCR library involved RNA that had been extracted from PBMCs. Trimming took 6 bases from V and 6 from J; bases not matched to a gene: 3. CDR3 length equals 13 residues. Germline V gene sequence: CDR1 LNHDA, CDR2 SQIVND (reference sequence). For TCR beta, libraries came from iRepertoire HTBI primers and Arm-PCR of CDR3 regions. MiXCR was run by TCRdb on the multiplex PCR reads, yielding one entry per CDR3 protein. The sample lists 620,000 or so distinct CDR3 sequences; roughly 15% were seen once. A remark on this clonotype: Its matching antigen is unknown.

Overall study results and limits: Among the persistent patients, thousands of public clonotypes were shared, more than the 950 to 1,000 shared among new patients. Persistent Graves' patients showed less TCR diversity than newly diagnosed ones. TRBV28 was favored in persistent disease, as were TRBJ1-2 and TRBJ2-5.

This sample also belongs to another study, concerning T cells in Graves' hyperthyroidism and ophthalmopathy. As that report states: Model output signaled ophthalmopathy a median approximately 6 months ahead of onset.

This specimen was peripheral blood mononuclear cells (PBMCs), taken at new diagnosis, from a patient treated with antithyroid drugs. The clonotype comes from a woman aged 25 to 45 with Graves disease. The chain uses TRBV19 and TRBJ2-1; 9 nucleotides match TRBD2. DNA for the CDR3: TGTGCCAGTAGGGTTAGCGGGAGCAATGAGCAGTTCTTC. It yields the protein CASRVSGSNEQFF. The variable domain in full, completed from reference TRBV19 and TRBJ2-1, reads DGGITQSPKYLFRKEGQNVTLSCEQNLNHDAMYWYRQDPGQGLRLIYYSQIVNDFQKGDIAEGYSVSREKKESFPLTVTSAQKNPTAFYLCASRVSGSNEQFFGPGTRLTVL.